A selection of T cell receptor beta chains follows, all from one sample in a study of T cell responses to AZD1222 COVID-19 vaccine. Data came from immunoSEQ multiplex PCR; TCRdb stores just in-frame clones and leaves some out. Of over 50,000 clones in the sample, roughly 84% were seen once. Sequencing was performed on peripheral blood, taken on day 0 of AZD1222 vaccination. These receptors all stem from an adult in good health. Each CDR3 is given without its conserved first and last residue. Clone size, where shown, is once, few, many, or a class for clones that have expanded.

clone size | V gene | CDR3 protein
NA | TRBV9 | ASSVSDRGTEAF
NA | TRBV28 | ASSSLALGGEHGYT
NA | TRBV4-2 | ASSQDAGGSSYGYT
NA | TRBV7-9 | ASSPQSGGRTTYEQY
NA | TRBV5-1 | ASSLSDTGELF
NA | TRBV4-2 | ASSPSLVRTNQPQH
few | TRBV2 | ASSDGVTSGNTIY
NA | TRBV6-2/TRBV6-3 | ASSYDRVSYNSPLH
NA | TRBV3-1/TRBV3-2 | ASSQEENEQY
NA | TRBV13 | ASSHKDRGDSNQPQH
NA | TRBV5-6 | ASSQTGAGETQY
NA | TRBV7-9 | ASSFSGQGTNQPQH
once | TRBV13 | ASSPRGVYGYT
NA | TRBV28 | ASSFHSLQETQY
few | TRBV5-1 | ASSPGDREVYEQY
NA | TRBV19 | ASSIGSSYNSPLH
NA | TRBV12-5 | ASGPSRPGQGAKGQPQH
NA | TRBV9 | ASSPRPFSGANVLT
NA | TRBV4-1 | ASSRTGEETQY
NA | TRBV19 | ASSISVSGNTIY
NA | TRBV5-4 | ASSLSPQSSYEQY
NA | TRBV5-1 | ASSLVGESEQF